Below, 32 T cell receptor beta chains from the same sample are listed, as sequenced in a study of T-cell reconstitution after alpha-beta-depleted transplantation in children (dated by TCRdb to between 2015 and 2016). The library was produced with PCR. The sample was run on an Illumina HiSeq 2500. TCR library preparation used molecular barcoding, with unique molecular identifiers applied to normalize quantification of the TCRbeta repertoire. TCRdb reworked the public reads: Q25 trimming with fastp, MiXCR clone assembly, productive beta chains retained. One record per CDR3 amino acid sequence lists the most common genes and DNA. This sample lists fewer than 1 million distinct CDR3 sequences; approximately 15% were detected once. The ten most abundant clones make up approximately 5% of the sample. The sample's treatment or condition label is to be understood as: allogeneic hematopoietic cell transplantation with graft depleted of TCRalphabeta T cells and CD19 B cells.

The starting material was PBMCs, mostly from graft donor cells, obtained 360 days after TCRalphabeta/CD19-depleted stem cell transplant. The receptors shown here come from a male patient younger than 18 who had a stem cell transplant for acute lymphoblastic leukemia, so the T cells may come from the graft donor.

CDR3 in amino acids: CASSLDRGLSYGYTF. DNA of the CDR3: TGTGCCAGCAGCTTGGACAGGGGGCTGAGCTATGGCTACACCTTC. This chain joins TRBV5-6 and TRBJ1-2; 9 bases are a match to TRBD1. CDR1 is SGHDT and CDR2 is YYEEEE in the germline V gene. V shed 0 bases, J shed 4 bases, and the junction held 4 bases outside the gene matches. The CDR3 has 15 amino acids.

The V call is TRBV2, the J call TRBJ1-6; the match to TRBD1 covers 8 bases. Trimming cost V 6 bases and J 4 bases; bases outside gene matches: 8. Germline V gene data show CDR1 as SNHLY and CDR2 as FYNNEI. The CDR3 covers 16 residues. For the CDR3, the DNA is TGTGCCAGCAGAGAGACAGGGGCGATGTATAATTCACCCCTCCACTTT. Translation gives CASRETGAMYNSPLHF.

This clonotype was seen many times. The V gene is TRBV12-3 or TRBV12-4, the J gene TRBJ2-7; 7 bases agree with TRBD2. This CDR3 comprises 14 residues. J gave up 0 bases and V 7 bases, and 6 bases lay outside the gene matches. CDR3 nucleotide sequence: TGTGCCAGCAAAAATAGCGGGTCCTCCTACGAGCAGTACTTC. Protein product: CASKNSGSSYEQYF.

This rearrangement joins TRBV29-1 to TRBJ1-1; D might be TRBD1 (5 bases). The CDR3 has 10 residues. V was trimmed by 8 bases and J by 4 bases, leaving 8 bases between them. The germline gives CDR1 SQVTM, CDR2 ANQGSEA. CDR3 nucleotide sequence: TGCAGCCATAGGGGCACTGAAGCTTTCTTT. Translated: CSHRGTEAFF. The full variable domain, completed using reference TRBV29-1 and TRBJ1-1, is SAVISQKPSRDICQRGTSLTIQCQVDSQVTMMFWYRQQPGQSLTLIATANQGSEATYESGFVIDKFPISRPNLTFSTLTVSNMSPEDSSIYLCSHRGTEAFFGQGTRLTVV.

This clonotype was seen a handful of times. The chain has TRBV28 and TRBJ2-7; 11 positions agree with TRBD2. The CDR3 is 18 amino acids. The ends lost 5 bases at V and 6 bases at J; junction bases unmatched: 18. Germline loops: CDR1 MDHEN, CDR2 SYDVKM. The CDR3 region is CASSPYRGGLAVLSEQYF. Here the CDR3 DNA reads TGTGCCAGCAGTCCCTACCGGGGGGGACTAGCGGTCCTCTCCGAGCAGTACTTC. The full variable domain, rest sourced from reference TRBV28 and TRBJ2-7, is DVKVTQSSRYLVKRTGEKVFLECVQDMDHENMFWYRQDPGLGLRLIYFSYDVKMKEKGDIPEGYSVSREKKERFSLILESASTNQTSMYLCASSPYRGGLAVLSEQYFGPGTRLTVT.

V gene TRBV3-1 combines with J gene TRBJ2-1; possible D gene TRBD2, 6 bases. Trimming removed 11 bases at V and 4 bases at J, with 21 bases between. Looked up from germline, CDR1 is LGHDT and CDR2 is YNNKEL (reference sequence). This CDR3 region has 15 residues. CDR3 in DNA: TGTGCCTCCTGCAGCGGGCCCGCCGTTTACAATGAGCAGTTCTTC. Its protein product is CASCSGPAVYNEQFF.

In this sample, this clonotype turned up a few times. The chain is built from TRBV7-9 and TRBJ2-7, with D tentatively TRBD2 (6 bases). Germline V gives CDR1 SEHNR, CDR2 FQNEAQ (reference sequence). The length of the CDR3 is 14 residues. V lost 2 bases and J 5 bases, leaving 13 bases between the germline ends. CDR3 in amino acids: CASSLKGGNHEQYF. The DNA for the CDR3 is TGTGCCAGCAGCTTAAAGGGCGGGAACCACGAGCAGTACTTC.

The sample holds a few counts of this clonotype. The chain combines TRBV7-8 with TRBJ2-5; D unclear. Germline-derived CDR1 and CDR2 are SGHVS and FQNEAQ. Trimming took off 2 bases at V and 0 bases at J, with 16 bases between the two ends. This CDR3 spans 17 amino acids. CDR3 loop: CASSLKAPPLYQETQYF. The CDR3 DNA is TGTGCCAGCAGCTTAAAAGCCCCACCCCTCTACCAAGAGACCCAGTACTTC.

The J gene is TRBJ2-2, the V gene TRBV4-1; 7 bases map to TRBD2. J was trimmed by 5 bases and V by 0 bases; bases with no gene match: 9. CDR3 length equals 17 residues. Germline CDR1 and CDR2: MGHRA and YSYEKL. As DNA, the CDR3 is TGCGCCAGCAGCCAAGAGGTCGCGGGAGTTGGGACCGGGGAGCTGTTTTTT. Translating it yields CASSQEVAGVGTGELFF.

The sample holds a few counts of this clonotype. The gene calls are TRBV11-1 and TRBJ2-5; D might be TRBD1 (6 bases). The germline gives CDR1 SGHAT, CDR2 FQDESV (reference sequence). Trimming removed 3 bases from V and 2 bases from J, with 13 bases in between. The CDR3 sequence is 15 residues long. The CDR3 region has the DNA TGTGCCAGCAGCTTCGACCAGGGGCGGCAAGAGACCCAGTACTTC. Translated, it gives CASSFDQGRQETQYF.

This clonotype was observed at least ten times. The chain is built from TRBV27 and TRBJ2-5, with 10 bases that match TRBD2. V dropped 2 bases and J dropped 2; count of bases not matched to a gene: 8. The length of the CDR3 is 17 residues. From germline, CDR1 is MNHEY and CDR2 SMNVEV (reference sequence). CDR3 sequence: CASSLGSSGSRQETQYF. The CDR3 nucleotides read TGTGCCAGCAGTTTAGGCTCTAGCGGGAGTCGTCAAGAGACCCAGTACTTC.

This clonotype has a handful of counts. V gene TRBV24-1 combines with J gene TRBJ2-5; 8 bases fit TRBD1. J gave up 5 bases and V 3 bases, and 4 bases lay outside the gene matches. The CDR3 has 14 amino acids. The germline gives CDR1 KGHDR, CDR2 SFDVKD. The CDR3 DNA reads TGTGCCACCAGTGATCAGGGGGCCAGTGAGACCCAGTACTTC. It specifies CATSDQGASETQYF.

This rearrangement joins TRBV5-1 to TRBJ2-3; D is uncertain. Deletions cut 0 bases from V and 5 bases from J, with 10 bases between. Germline values: CDR1 SGHRS, CDR2 YFSETQ. CDR3 length: 14 amino acids. CDR3 protein: CASSLASGLDTQYF. CDR3 coding DNA: TGCGCCAGCAGCTTGGCCAGTGGATTAGATACGCAGTATTTT.

This clonotype was seen many times. The rearrangement joins TRBV29-1 to TRBJ2-3; TRBD2 might be the D (6 bases). Germline V gene lookup returns CDR1 SQVTM and CDR2 ANQGSEA. V gave up 4 bases and J gave up 5 bases, with 16 bases separating them. The CDR3 has 14 residues. The CDR3 sequence: CSVGVGGSVDTQYF. Here the CDR3 DNA reads TGCAGCGTTGGAGTTGGGGGGAGTGTAGATACGCAGTATTTT.

This clonotype was counted between two and nine times. The chain carries TRBV24-1 and TRBJ2-3; D may be TRBD2 (5 bases). The germline gives CDR1 KGHDR, CDR2 SFDVKD. The CDR3 runs 15 residues. V was cut by 6 bases and J by 0 bases, with 12 bases left in between. As DNA, the CDR3 is TGTGCCACCAGTCGACCAGCGGACAGCACAGATACGCAGTATTTT. It codes for CATSRPADSTDTQYF.

This clonotype was counted between two and nine times. The J gene is TRBJ1-2, the V gene TRBV27, with a possible D match to TRBD1 (5 bases). The CDR3 is made up of 16 amino acids. The germline gives CDR1 MNHEY, CDR2 SMNVEV (reference sequence). The V end was cut by 6 bases, the J end by 0 bases, with 17 bases between. CDR3 nucleotides: TGTGCCAGCAGCTCGGGGGGGACCTTAGCTAACTATGGCTACACCTTC. Protein sequence: CASSSGGTLANYGYTF.

The chain has TRBV4-2 and TRBJ1-5; tentatively, D is TRBD1 (5 bases). The CDR3 is made up of 15 amino acids. V was shortened by 4 bases and J by 3 bases, with 13 bases between the two germline ends. The germline gives CDR1 LGHNA, CDR2 YNFKEQ. The CDR3 reads CASSRLRGDNQPQHF. The DNA of the CDR3 is TGTGCCAGCAGCCGTTTAAGGGGAGACAATCAGCCCCAGCATTTT.

This chain connects TRBV27 to TRBJ2-2; D possibly uses TRBD1 or TRBD2 (6 bases each). CDR3 length: 15 residues. V was clipped by 6 bases and J by 6 bases, with 17 bases between them. Per germline, CDR1 MNHEY and CDR2 SMNVEV (reference sequence). The CDR3 bases are TGTGCCAGCAGGGGGGGCGGGAATCGAGCCGGGGAGCTGTTTTTT. This translates into CASRGGGNRAGELFF.

This clonotype was seen a handful of times. The chain combines TRBV18 with TRBJ2-2, with D unresolved. V dropped 3 bases and J dropped 1 base, with 15 bases sitting between them. This CDR3 spans 17 amino acids. Per germline, CDR1 KGHSH and CDR2 LQKENI. This chain's CDR3 is CASSPPRLQKNTGELFF. The DNA of the CDR3 is TGTGCCAGCTCACCGCCTCGACTCCAAAAGAACACCGGGGAGCTGTTTTTT.

The genes are TRBV4-1 and TRBJ1-4, with D uncertain. The CDR3 totals 14 residues. V lost 2 bases, J lost 4 bases, and 8 bases lay in between. Germline V gene lookup returns CDR1 MGHRA and CDR2 YSYEKL. CDR3 region: CASSQKQSNEKLFF. The DNA of the CDR3 is TGCGCCAGCAGCCAAAAACAGAGTAATGAAAAACTGTTTTTT.

The CDR3 DNA sequence: TGTGCCAGCAGCCATCTCCTCTTGTGGGGACTAACCCCCTACGAGCAGTACTTC. Its protein is CASSHLLLWGLTPYEQYF. The chain links TRBV3-1 to TRBJ2-7; TRBD2 matches 7 bases. The germline V gene encodes CDR1 LGHDT and CDR2 YNNKEL (reference sequence). The CDR3 is 18 amino acids. Trimming removed 3 bases from V and 2 bases from J; junction bases left unmatched: 16.

This clonotype was seen a handful of times. V and J are TRBV28 and TRBJ2-7; unclear D gene. CDR1 is MDHEN, CDR2 SYDVKM, per germline. Between the trimmed V and J ends, which lost 5 bases and 7 bases, there was a span of 18 bases. The length of the CDR3 is 14 residues. CDR3 in amino acids: CASSTVKGPFEQYF. The CDR3 region has the DNA TGTGCCAGCAGTACGGTCAAGGGCCCCTTTGAGCAGTACTTC.

This clonotype occurred a few times. This chain connects TRBV5-1 to TRBJ2-3, with a tentative D call TRBD2 (5 bases). The CDR3 runs to 15 residues. Germline V gene sequence: CDR1 SGHRS, CDR2 YFSETQ. The V end was cut by 0 bases, the J end by 6 bases, with 14 bases between. CDR3 region: CASSLVVSASDTQYF. Written as DNA, the CDR3 is TGCGCCAGCAGCTTGGTTGTTAGCGCCTCGGATACGCAGTATTTT.

The chain links TRBV20-1 to TRBJ2-7, with 11 bases fitting TRBD2. Per the germline V gene, CDR1 is DFQATT and CDR2 is SNEGSKA (reference sequence). The CDR3 runs 14 residues. Trimming at V came to 5 bases and at J to 7 bases, leaving 10 bases not matched to a gene. The CDR3 sequence: CSAPLAGGPGEQYF. CDR3 bases: TGCAGTGCTCCCTTAGCGGGAGGGCCGGGTGAGCAGTACTTC.

This clonotype was detected many times. The chain links TRBV7-8 to TRBJ2-1; D gene unclear. The CDR3 runs 13 residues. The germline V and J ends were trimmed by 8 bases and 4 bases, with 12 bases remaining between them. Germline V gives CDR1 SGHVS, CDR2 FQNEAQ. CDR3 in amino acids: CASDPVAYNEQFF. The CDR3 bases are TGTGCCAGCGATCCGGTAGCTTACAATGAGCAGTTCTTC.

This clonotype was counted at least ten times. The gene calls are TRBV12-3 or TRBV12-4 and TRBJ2-1; 7 bases fit TRBD2. The CDR3 covers 12 residues. V lost 8 bases and J lost 9; bases outside the gene matches: 7. The CDR3 DNA reads as TGTGCCAGCCGCCCTTCGGGGGGTGAGCAGTTCTTC. Its translation is CASRPSGGEQFF.

V is TRBV5-1 and J is TRBJ2-5; 9 nucleotides match TRBD1. Looked up from germline, CDR1 is SGHRS and CDR2 is YFSETQ. The CDR3 is 15 amino acids. J was trimmed by 4 bases and V by 0 bases; bases with no gene match: 4. CDR3 in DNA: TGCGCCAGCAGCTTGGGGGACAGGGATCGAGAGACCCAGTACTTC. It is translated as CASSLGDRDRETQYF.

The table lists this clonotype with a few counts. This rearrangement joins TRBV27 to TRBJ2-7, with D possibly matching TRBD2 (5 bases). Trimming stripped 2 bases from V and 7 bases from J, with 15 bases between. This CDR3 comprises 14 residues. CDR1 and CDR2 from the germline V gene are MNHEY and SMNVEV (reference sequence). The CDR3 spells CASSLPEPSGEQYF. CDR3 sequence (DNA): TGTGCCAGCAGTTTACCCGAACCCAGCGGAGAGCAGTACTTC.

This clonotype has only a few counts. The chain couples TRBV5-1 to TRBJ2-2; TRBD2 aligns across 11 bases. The J segment lost 0 bases and the V segment lost 0 bases, leaving 7 bases of the junction unmatched. This CDR3 is built from 19 residues. The V gene's germline CDR1 is SGHRS and CDR2 YFSETQ. CDR3 sequence (DNA): TGCGCCAGCAGCTTGGCTAGCGGGAGGCCCTATACGAACACCGGGGAGCTGTTTTTT. It translates to CASSLASGRPYTNTGELFF.

This clonotype has just a few counts. V and J are TRBV29-1 and TRBJ2-2; a weak D match, TRBD2 (5 bases). Germline V gene data show CDR1 as SQVTM and CDR2 as ANQGSEA. Trimming took off 4 bases at V and 7 bases at J, with 19 bases between the two ends. The CDR3 totals 15 residues. For the CDR3, the DNA is TGCAGCGTTGGGGAGCTGTCCTATCGTGGCGGGGAGCTGTTTTTT. It codes for CSVGELSYRGGELFF.

This sequence joins TRBV27 and TRBJ2-7, with 10 bases identical to TRBD2. Per the germline V gene, CDR1 is MNHEY and CDR2 is SMNVEV (reference sequence). With V trimmed by 5 bases and J by 5 bases, 9 bases remained unmatched. The length of the CDR3 is 15 residues. CDR3 loop: CASSHSGRMNDEQYF. The CDR3 nucleotides read TGTGCCAGCAGTCATAGCGGGAGGATGAACGACGAGCAGTACTTC.

This clonotype was counted ten times or more. The chain couples TRBV6-5 to TRBJ2-7; D possibly corresponds to TRBD1 (7 bases). The CDR3 runs 13 residues. Germline-derived CDR1 and CDR2 are MNHEY and SVGAGI. Trimming took off 6 bases at V and 6 bases at J, with 15 bases between the two ends. The CDR3 here is CASRIAGGSEQYF. The CDR3 coding sequence is TGTGCCAGCAGGATTGCAGGGGGGAGCGAGCAGTACTTC.